This is a list of T cell receptor beta chains from one sample in a study of blood T cell repertoires in COVID-19. Repertoires were generated with immunoSEQ multiplex PCR, while TCRdb's copy carries only in-frame clones and drops some. The sample lists about 270,000 clones; about nine tenths were seen once. The sample was peripheral blood. The receptors originated from a man aged 40-55 years with active or convalescent COVID-19. Both conserved end residues are part of each CDR3. The order of the fields is V gene, J gene, D gene, clone size, CDR3 length, CDR3 protein, CDR3 DNA. D genes are given only for firm matches. Not every row has a clone size; where given, it reads once, few, many or a size class.

V gene: TRBV27
J gene: TRBJ2-7
D gene: NA
clone size: NA
CDR3 length: 14
CDR3 protein: CASSLSAGVGEQYF
CDR3 DNA: TGTGCCAGCAGTTTATCGGCAGGGGTGGGAGAGCAGTACTTC

V gene: TRBV11-3
J gene: TRBJ2-1
D gene: TRBD2
clone size: NA
CDR3 length: 14
CDR3 protein: CASSSVGTSGSPFF
CDR3 DNA: TGTGCCAGCAGCTCGGTCGGGACTAGCGGGAGCCCGTTCTTC

V gene: TRBV2
J gene: TRBJ1-5
D gene: NA
clone size: NA
CDR3 length: 13
CDR3 protein: CASRTVSNQPQHF
CDR3 DNA: TGTGCCAGCCGGACAGTTAGCAATCAGCCCCAGCATTTT

V gene: TRBV10-1
J gene: TRBJ1-1
D gene: NA
clone size: NA
CDR3 length: 12
CDR3 protein: CASSQQNTEAFF
CDR3 DNA: TGCGCCAGCAGTCAACAGAACACTGAAGCTTTCTTT

V gene: TRBV19
J gene: TRBJ1-1
D gene: TRBD1
clone size: few
CDR3 length: 14
CDR3 protein: CASRGTVMNTEAFF
CDR3 DNA: TGTGCCAGCCGAGGGACAGTCATGAACACTGAAGCTTTCTTT

V gene: TRBV9
J gene: TRBJ1-2
D gene: NA
clone size: NA
CDR3 length: 13
CDR3 protein: CASSVADNYGYTF
CDR3 DNA: TGTGCCAGCAGCGTAGCAGATAACTATGGCTACACCTTC

V gene: TRBV24-1
J gene: TRBJ1-1
D gene: NA
clone size: NA
CDR3 length: 15
CDR3 protein: CATSDFPSPPTEAFF
CDR3 DNA: TGTGCCACCAGTGATTTTCCAAGCCCCCCCACTGAAGCTTTCTTT

V gene: TRBV20-1
J gene: TRBJ2-1
D gene: NA
clone size: NA
CDR3 length: 14
CDR3 protein: CSASASRGRNEQFF
CDR3 DNA: TGCAGTGCTAGTGCCTCCAGGGGTCGGAATGAGCAGTTCTTC

V gene: TRBV30
J gene: TRBJ1-5
D gene: NA
clone size: NA
CDR3 length: 15
CDR3 protein: CAWSGRQLANQPQHF
CDR3 DNA: TGTGCCTGGAGTGGCAGACAGTTAGCAAATCAGCCCCAGCATTTT

V gene: TRBV7-9
J gene: TRBJ1-4
D gene: TRBD1
clone size: NA
CDR3 length: 15
CDR3 protein: CASSLGGQPNEKLFF
CDR3 DNA: TGTGCCAGCAGCTTAGGGGGACAGCCGAATGAAAAACTGTTTTTT

V gene: TRBV30
J gene: TRBJ1-6
D gene: NA
clone size: NA
CDR3 length: 13
CDR3 protein: CAWRRLKEGPLHF
CDR3 DNA: TGTGCCTGGAGACGACTCAAGGAGGGTCCCCTCCACTTT

V gene: TRBV27
J gene: TRBJ1-1
D gene: NA
clone size: NA
CDR3 length: 13
CDR3 protein: CASSLSRASEAFF
CDR3 DNA: TGTGCCAGCAGTTTATCGAGGGCTAGTGAAGCTTTCTTT

V gene: TRBV5-4
J gene: TRBJ2-5
D gene: NA
clone size: NA
CDR3 length: 15
CDR3 protein: CASSNRDTGLETQYF
CDR3 DNA: TGTGCCAGCAGCAACCGGGACACGGGGTTAGAGACCCAGTACTTC

V gene: TRBV2
J gene: TRBJ2-7
D gene: TRBD1
clone size: once
CDR3 length: 16
CDR3 protein: CASSHRPTGESYEQYF
CDR3 DNA: TGTGCCAGCAGCCATCGACCGACAGGGGAAAGCTACGAGCAGTACTTC

V gene: TRBV2
J gene: TRBJ2-3
D gene: NA
clone size: NA
CDR3 length: 13
CDR3 protein: CASSLQGADTQYF
CDR3 DNA: TGTGCCAGCAGTCTACAGGGTGCAGATACGCAGTATTTT

V gene: TRBV4-2
J gene: TRBJ1-6
D gene: TRBD1
clone size: NA
CDR3 length: 15
CDR3 protein: CASSQEGQYNSPLHF
CDR3 DNA: TGTGCCAGCAGCCAAGAGGGACAGTATAATTCACCCCTCCACTTT

V gene: TRBV28
J gene: TRBJ1-2
D gene: NA
clone size: NA
CDR3 length: 14
CDR3 protein: CASYDGEGVLGYTF
CDR3 DNA: TGTGCCAGCTACGACGGGGAGGGGGTACTCGGCTACACCTTC

V gene: TRBV30
J gene: TRBJ1-2
D gene: NA
clone size: NA
CDR3 length: 13
CDR3 protein: CAWSSNGVYGYTF
CDR3 DNA: TGTGCCTGGAGTTCAAATGGAGTCTATGGCTACACCTTC

V gene: TRBV5-8
J gene: TRBJ2-1
D gene: NA
clone size: once
CDR3 length: 12
CDR3 protein: CASSPGYFEQFF
CDR3 DNA: TGTGCCAGCAGCCCGGGGTACTTTGAGCAGTTCTTC

V gene: TRBV27
J gene: TRBJ1-2
D gene: TRBD1
clone size: NA
CDR3 length: 13
CDR3 protein: CASSEGQGFGYTF
CDR3 DNA: TGTGCCAGCAGTGAAGGACAGGGTTTTGGCTACACCTTC

V gene: TRBV11-2
J gene: TRBJ2-7
D gene: NA
clone size: NA
CDR3 length: 16
CDR3 protein: CASSRAGGQGDYEQYF
CDR3 DNA: TGTGCCAGCAGCCGAGCCGGGGGGCAAGGGGACTACGAGCAGTACTTC

V gene: TRBV29-1
J gene: TRBJ2-2
D gene: TRBD2
clone size: NA
CDR3 length: 15
CDR3 protein: CSVGLAGIYTGELFF
CDR3 DNA: TGCAGCGTAGGACTAGCGGGGATCTACACCGGGGAGCTGTTTTTT

V gene: TRBV2
J gene: TRBJ1-1
D gene: TRBD1
clone size: NA
CDR3 length: 14
CDR3 protein: CASSEWDSNTEAFF
CDR3 DNA: TGTGCCAGCAGTGAATGGGACAGTAACACTGAAGCTTTCTTT

V gene: TRBV25-1
J gene: TRBJ2-2
D gene: NA
clone size: NA
CDR3 length: 14
CDR3 protein: CASTGRANTGELFF
CDR3 DNA: TGTGCCAGCACCGGCAGGGCCAACACCGGGGAGCTGTTTTTT

V gene: TRBV27
J gene: TRBJ2-6
D gene: NA
clone size: NA
CDR3 length: 22
CDR3 protein: CASSSKQTGEGYGLAGANVLTF
CDR3 DNA: TGTGCCAGCAGTTCGAAGCAGACAGGGGAGGGCTATGGGTTAGCTGGGGCCAACGTCCTGACTTTC

V gene: TRBV10-3
J gene: TRBJ1-3
D gene: TRBD1
clone size: NA
CDR3 length: 14
CDR3 protein: CAAGQESSGNTIYF
CDR3 DNA: TGTGCCGCAGGACAGGAGAGCTCTGGAAACACCATATATTTT